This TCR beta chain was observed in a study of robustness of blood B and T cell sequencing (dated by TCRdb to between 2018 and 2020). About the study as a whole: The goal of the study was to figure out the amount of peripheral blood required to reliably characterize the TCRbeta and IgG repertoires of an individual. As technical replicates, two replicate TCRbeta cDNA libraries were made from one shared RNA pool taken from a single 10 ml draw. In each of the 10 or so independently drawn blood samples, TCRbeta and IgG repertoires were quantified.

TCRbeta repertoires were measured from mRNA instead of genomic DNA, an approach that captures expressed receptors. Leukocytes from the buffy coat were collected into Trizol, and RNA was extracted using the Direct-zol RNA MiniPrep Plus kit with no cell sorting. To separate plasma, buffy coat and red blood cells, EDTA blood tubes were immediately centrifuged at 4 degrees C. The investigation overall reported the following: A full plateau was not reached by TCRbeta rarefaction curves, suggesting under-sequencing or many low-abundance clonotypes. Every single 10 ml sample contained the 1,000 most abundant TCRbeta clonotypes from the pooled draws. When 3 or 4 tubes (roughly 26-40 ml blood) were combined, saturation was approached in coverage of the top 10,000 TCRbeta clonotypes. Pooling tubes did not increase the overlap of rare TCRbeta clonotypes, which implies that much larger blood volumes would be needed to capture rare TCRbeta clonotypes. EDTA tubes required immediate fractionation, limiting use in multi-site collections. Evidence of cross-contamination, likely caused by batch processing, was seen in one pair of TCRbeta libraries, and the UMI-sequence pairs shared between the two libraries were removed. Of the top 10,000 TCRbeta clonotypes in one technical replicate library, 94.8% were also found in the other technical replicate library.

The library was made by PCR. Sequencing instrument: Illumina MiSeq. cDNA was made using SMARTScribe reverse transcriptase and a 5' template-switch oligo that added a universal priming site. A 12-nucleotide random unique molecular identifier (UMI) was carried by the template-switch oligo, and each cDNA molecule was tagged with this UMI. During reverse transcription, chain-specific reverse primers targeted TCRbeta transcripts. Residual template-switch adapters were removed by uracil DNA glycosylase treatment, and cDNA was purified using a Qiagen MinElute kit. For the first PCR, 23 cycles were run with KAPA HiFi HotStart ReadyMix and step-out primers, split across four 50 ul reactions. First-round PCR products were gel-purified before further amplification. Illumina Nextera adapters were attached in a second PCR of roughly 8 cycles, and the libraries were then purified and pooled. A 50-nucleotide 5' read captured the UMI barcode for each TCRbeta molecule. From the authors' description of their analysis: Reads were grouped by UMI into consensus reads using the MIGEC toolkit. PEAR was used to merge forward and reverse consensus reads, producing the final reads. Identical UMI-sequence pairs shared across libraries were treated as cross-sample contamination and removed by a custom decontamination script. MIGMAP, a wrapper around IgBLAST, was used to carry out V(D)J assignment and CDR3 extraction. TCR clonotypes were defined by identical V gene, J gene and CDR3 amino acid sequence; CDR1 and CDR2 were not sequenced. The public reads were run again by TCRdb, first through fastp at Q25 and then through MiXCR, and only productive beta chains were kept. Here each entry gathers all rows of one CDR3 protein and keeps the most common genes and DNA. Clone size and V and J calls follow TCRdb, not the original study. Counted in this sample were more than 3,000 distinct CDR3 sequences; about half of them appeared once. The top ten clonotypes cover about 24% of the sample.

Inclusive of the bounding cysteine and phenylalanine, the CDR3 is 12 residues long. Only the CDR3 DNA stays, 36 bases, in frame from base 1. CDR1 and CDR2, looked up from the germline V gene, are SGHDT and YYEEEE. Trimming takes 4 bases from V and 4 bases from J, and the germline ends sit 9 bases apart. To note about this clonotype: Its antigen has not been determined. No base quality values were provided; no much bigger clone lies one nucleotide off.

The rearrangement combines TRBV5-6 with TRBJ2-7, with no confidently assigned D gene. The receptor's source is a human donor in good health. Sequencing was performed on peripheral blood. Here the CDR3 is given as CASSAVEYEQYF. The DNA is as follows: TGTGCCAGCAGCGCGGTCGAATACGAGCAGTACTTC.